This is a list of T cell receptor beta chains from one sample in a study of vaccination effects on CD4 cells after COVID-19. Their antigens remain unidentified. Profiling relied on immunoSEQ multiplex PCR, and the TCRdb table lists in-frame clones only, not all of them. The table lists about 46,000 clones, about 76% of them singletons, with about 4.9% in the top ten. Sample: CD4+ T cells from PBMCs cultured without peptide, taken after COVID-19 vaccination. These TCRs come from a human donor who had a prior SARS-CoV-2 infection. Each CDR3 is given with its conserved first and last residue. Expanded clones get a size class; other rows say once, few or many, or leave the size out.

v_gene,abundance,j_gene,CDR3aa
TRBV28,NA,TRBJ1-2,CASSPLGQEGGYTF
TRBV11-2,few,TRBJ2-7,CASSLESLAGSGEQYF
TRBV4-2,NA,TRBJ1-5,CASSQDRIQPQHF
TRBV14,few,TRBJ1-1,CASRVYRGHYSAFF
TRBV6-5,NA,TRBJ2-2,CASSNRGTGELFF
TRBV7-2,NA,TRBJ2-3,CASSFPGTDTQYF
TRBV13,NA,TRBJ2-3,CASSWGGPADTQYF
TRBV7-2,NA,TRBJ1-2,CASSLAEARGYTF
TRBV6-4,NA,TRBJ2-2,CASRSGVTGELFF
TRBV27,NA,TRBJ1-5,CASSLQGSNQPQHF
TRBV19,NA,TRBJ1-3,CASSISGNSGNTIYF
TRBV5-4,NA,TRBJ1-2,CASSLDPGAGGGYTF
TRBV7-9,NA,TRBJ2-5,CASSLGGTGETQYF
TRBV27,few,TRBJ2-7,CASSPRGGRYEQYF
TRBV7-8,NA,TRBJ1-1,CASSLEGGSRGDTEAFF
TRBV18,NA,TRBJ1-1,CASSPYFGNTEAFF
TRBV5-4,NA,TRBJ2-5,CASSFPGTEETQYF
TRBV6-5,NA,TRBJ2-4,CASSPSDRGGGIQYF
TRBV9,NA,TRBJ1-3,CASSPGQGMAAGNTIYF